Below are 24 T cell receptor beta chains sequenced from a single sample in a study of T cell responses to AZD1222 COVID-19 vaccine. The protocol was immunoSEQ multiplex PCR, while the TCRdb copy is restricted to in-frame clones and leaves out a portion. This table holds under 140,000 clones, roughly 89% found once. The material sequenced was peripheral blood, taken 28 days after the second AZD1222 dose. Every receptor here comes from an adult who received the AZD1222 COVID-19 vaccine.

The rearrangement uses TRBV3-1 (or the pseudogene TRBV3-2) and TRBJ1-2; D remains ambiguous. V was shortened by 5 bases and J by 6 bases, with 10 bases between the two germline ends. CDR3 length equals 12 residues. Germline CDR1 is LGHDT and CDR2 is YNNKEL (reference sequence). CDR3 sequence reads: CASSYGPNGYTF. The CDR3 nucleotides are TGTGCCAGCAGCTACGGACCCAATGGCTACACCTTC.

A single count supports this clone. The chain combines TRBV19 with TRBJ2-1; TRBD2 matches 11 bases. Looked up from germline, CDR1 is LNHDA and CDR2 is SQIVND (reference sequence). This CDR3 contains 15 residues. V gave up 7 bases and J gave up 6 bases; unmatched junction bases: 8. The CDR3 nucleotides read TGTGCCAGTACCACTAGCGGGGGAACTACCAATGAGCAGTTCTTC. This sequence encodes CASTTSGGTTNEQFF.

This sequence joins TRBV13 and TRBJ2-7; D gene uncertain. Between the trimmed V and J ends, which lost 3 bases and 3 bases, there was a span of 9 bases. Per germline, CDR1 PRHDT and CDR2 FYEKMQ (reference sequence). This CDR3 contains 13 residues. The CDR3 region has the DNA TGTGCCAGCAGCTTCGGCGGATTCTACGAGCAGTACTTC. Amino acids: CASSFGGFYEQYF. Filled out from reference TRBV13 and TRBJ2-7, the complete variable domain reads AAGVIQSPRHLIKEKRETATLKCYPIPRHDTVYWYQQGPGQDPQFLISFYEKMQSDKGSIPDRFSAQQFSDYHSELNMSSLELGDSALYFCASSFGGFYEQYFGPGTRLTVT.

The V call is TRBV27, the J call TRBJ2-7; 10 bases match TRBD1. This CDR3 spans 12 amino acids. Per the germline V gene, CDR1 is MNHEY and CDR2 is SMNVEV (reference sequence). Trimming removed 6 bases from V and 7 bases from J; junction bases left unmatched: 3. As DNA, the CDR3 is TGTGCCAGCAGGACAGGGGGCGGTGAGCAGTACTTC. Protein product: CASRTGGGEQYF.

The chain is built from TRBV11-3 and TRBJ1-2; TRBD1 matches at 9 bases. CDR3 length: 15 residues. V lost 2 bases and J lost 3; bases outside the gene matches: 4. Germline values: CDR1 SGHNT, CDR2 YENEEA. In nucleotides, the CDR3 is TGTGCCAGCAGCTTACGACAGGGGGGATACTATGGCTACACCTTC. This sequence encodes CASSLRQGGYYGYTF.

V and J are TRBV5-1 and TRBJ1-3; 8 positions agree with TRBD1. V shed 4 bases and J 2 bases; nucleotides not matched to a gene: 8. The CDR3 covers 16 residues. Germline V lookup: CDR1 SGHRS, CDR2 YFSETQ. In DNA, the CDR3 is TGCGCCAGCAGCATCGGGACAGGCCTTGCTGGAAACACCATATATTTT. As protein: CASSIGTGLAGNTIYF.

This clone was detected a few times. The chain couples TRBV5-4 to TRBJ1-5, with D perhaps TRBD1 (6 bases). Germline V gene lookup returns CDR1 SGHNT and CDR2 YYREEE (reference sequence). Trimming took 5 bases from V and 11 from J, leaving 17 bases between them. The CDR3 has 13 amino acids. The CDR3 loop is CASSLRGSGAQHF. CDR3 DNA: TGTGCCAGCAGTTTACGGGGTTCAGGGGCCCAGCATTTT.

This clone was recorded a few times. V gene TRBV30 combines with J gene TRBJ1-5, with D possibly matching TRBD1 (5 bases). This CDR3 is 13 amino acids long. Trimming removed 0 bases from V and 7 bases from J, with 10 bases in between. Germline V CDR1 and CDR2: GTSNPN, SVGIG (reference sequence). Here the CDR3 reads CAWSVRGDQPQHF. CDR3 nucleotide sequence: TGTGCCTGGAGTGTACGGGGCGACCAGCCCCAGCATTTT.

V is TRBV12-3 or TRBV12-4 and J is TRBJ1-2; the match to TRBD1 covers 10 bases. The CDR3 has 13 amino acids. V was clipped by 6 bases and J by 14 bases; unmatched bases: 12. For the CDR3, the DNA is TGTGCCAGCAGGGGGACAGGGGTATCTCGGACGACCTTC. Residues: CASRGTGVSRTTF.

The chain carries TRBV27 and TRBJ2-3; TRBD2 matches at 10 bases. The trim removed 3 bases at V and 2 bases at J, leaving 11 bases unmatched. CDR3 size: 18 residues. Germline assignment: CDR1 MNHEY and CDR2 SMNVEV (reference sequence). The CDR3 DNA reads TGTGCCAGCAGTTTTGTAGCGGGGGGCTCTTTAGACACAGATACGCAGTATTTT. This translates into CASSFVAGGSLDTDTQYF.

The genes are TRBV30 and TRBJ1-2; no reliable D call. This CDR3 contains 11 residues. In germline, CDR1 is GTSNPN, CDR2 SVGIG (reference sequence). Between the trimmed V and J ends, which lost 3 bases and 3 bases, there was a span of 5 bases. This CDR3 reads CAWRRYYGYTF. Here the CDR3 DNA reads TGTGCCTGGAGAAGGTACTATGGCTACACCTTC.

The V gene is TRBV5-6, the J gene TRBJ1-1, with D hard to call. The CDR3 has 14 amino acids. V was pared by 4 bases and J by 3 bases, with 13 bases between. The germline gives CDR1 SGHDT, CDR2 YYEEEE. The CDR3: CASSQLVEDTEAFF. The CDR3 bases are TGTGCCAGCAGCCAACTAGTTGAGGACACTGAAGCTTTCTTT.

V gene TRBV6-1 combines with J gene TRBJ1-1; TRBD1 might be the D (5 bases). Trimming took off 3 bases at V and 4 bases at J, with 15 bases between the two ends. The CDR3 totals 15 residues. Germline assignment: CDR1 MNHNS and CDR2 SASEGT. CDR3 nucleotides: TGTGCCAGCAGTGATCAACCCCAGGGTGGCACTGAAGCTTTCTTT. This encodes CASSDQPQGGTEAFF.

This chain joins TRBV5-5 and TRBJ1-2, with a weak D call TRBD1 (5 bases). Germline values: CDR1 SGHKS, CDR2 YYEKEE (reference sequence). V was clipped by 1 base and J by 7 bases, with 17 bases between them. The CDR3 loop spans 15 amino acids. The CDR3 DNA sequence: TGTGCCAGCAGCTTGCAAAGGGGAAGGAGTTCTGGCTACACCTTC. It is translated as CASSLQRGRSSGYTF.

The rearrangement joins TRBV5-1 to TRBJ2-7, with TRBD2 matching 13 bases. The CDR3 runs 16 residues. Per germline, CDR1 SGHRS and CDR2 YFSETQ. V lost 0 bases, J lost 3 bases, and 3 bases stayed unmatched. CDR3 sequence (DNA): TGCGCCAGCAGCTTGGCTGGACTAGCGGGAGACTACGAGCAGTACTTC. It codes for CASSLAGLAGDYEQYF.

CDR3 sequence: CASSLGQGAEAFF. The CDR3 nucleotides read TGTGCCAGCAGCTTAGGACAGGGGGCTGAAGCTTTCTTT. The rearrangement joins TRBV13 to TRBJ1-1, with 8 positions matching TRBD1. Germline CDR1 is PRHDT and CDR2 is FYEKMQ (reference sequence). V shed 0 bases, J shed 6 bases, and the junction held 0 bases outside the gene matches. CDR3 length: 13 amino acids.

The V and J genes are TRBV9 and TRBJ2-2, with D unresolved. CDR3 size: 15 residues. The germline CDR1 and CDR2 sequences are SGDLS and YYNGEE. V shed 0 bases and J shed 4 bases, with 10 bases lying between them. In DNA form, the CDR3 reads TGTGCCAGCAGCGTAGACAATTATTTCACCGGGGAGCTGTTTTTT. Its protein is CASSVDNYFTGELFF.

The rearrangement joins TRBV9 to TRBJ2-3; 10 nucleotides line up with TRBD2. Germline V gene data show CDR1 as SGDLS and CDR2 as YYNGEE. Losses at the gene ends were 3 bases for V and 4 bases for J; bases not matched to a gene: 8. The CDR3 totals 16 residues. The CDR3 DNA is TGTGCCAGCAGCGCAACTAGCGGGACTAATCCAGATACGCAGTATTTT. Protein: CASSATSGTNPDTQYF.

The chain uses TRBV11-2 and TRBJ1-4; D gene unclear. V gave up 3 bases and J gave up 0 bases, with 8 bases separating them. Germline V CDR1 and CDR2: SGHAT, FQNNGV. The length of the CDR3 is 15 residues. For the CDR3, the DNA is TGTGCCAGCAGCTTCCCTGCCTCAACTAATGAAAAACTGTTTTTT. Translated, it gives CASSFPASTNEKLFF.

J is TRBJ2-3 and V is TRBV5-1; TRBD1 matches at 8 bases. The trim removed 4 bases at V and 5 bases at J, leaving 6 bases unmatched. The germline V gene has CDR1 SGHRS and CDR2 YFSETQ. The CDR3 is 14 residues long. CDR3 residues: CASSRRTGKDTQYF. In DNA form, the CDR3 reads TGCGCCAGCAGCCGACGGACAGGGAAAGATACGCAGTATTTT.

The rearrangement uses TRBV13 and TRBJ1-1; D gene unclear. Germline V CDR1 and CDR2: PRHDT, FYEKMQ (reference sequence). This CDR3 is 15 amino acids long. V was trimmed by 4 bases and J by 5 bases, leaving 17 bases between them. The CDR3 protein is CASSWRLMGNTEAFF. DNA of the CDR3: TGTGCCAGCAGCTGGCGGTTGATGGGGAATACTGAAGCTTTCTTT.

The V gene is TRBV6-5, the J gene TRBJ2-5, with D perhaps TRBD1 or TRBD2 (5 bases each). The CDR3 loop spans 15 amino acids. V gave up 8 bases and J gave up 4 bases, with 20 bases separating them. Per germline, CDR1 MNHEY and CDR2 SVGAGI. CDR3 sequence (DNA): TGTGCCAGCTGCTTTAACCCCGAGGGGAGAGAGACCCAGTACTTC. Translated, it gives CASCFNPEGRETQYF.

This clone was counted only a few times. This chain connects TRBV29-1 to TRBJ1-1; possible D gene TRBD1, 6 bases. V lost 7 bases and J 1 base, leaving 13 bases between the germline ends. The CDR3 has 13 residues. From germline, CDR1 is SQVTM and CDR2 ANQGSEA. CDR3 coding DNA: TGCAGCGCCCAGGGGCAGAGGAACACTGAAGCTTTCTTT. Translated, it gives CSAQGQRNTEAFF.

This chain uses TRBV2 with TRBJ2-1, with D possibly called TRBD1 or TRBD2 (5 bases each). The CDR3 length is 14 residues. Germline-derived CDR1 and CDR2 are SNHLY and FYNNEI. Trimming shortened V by 8 bases and J by 0 bases, and 11 bases separated the two germline ends. The CDR3 nucleotides are TGTGCCAGCGAACCCGGGACCTCCTACAATGAGCAGTTCTTC. It translates to CASEPGTSYNEQFF.